The clone carrying this T cell receptor (beta chain) was seen only once. The data were taken from a study of blood T cell repertoires in COVID-19. About the study: The United States, Italy and Spain were the sources of the acute and convalescent COVID-19 samples. In each case, the material was cDNA or gDNA derived from T cells, B-cell-depleted T cells, or PBMCs.

Germline loops: CDR1 KGHSH, CDR2 LQKENI. V shed 3 bases and J shed 4 bases, with 10 bases lying between them. The CDR3 runs 14 residues. Original analysis: Scientists estimated how many nucleated cells there were by amplifying reference gene primers. Libraries were prepared by immunoSEQ multiplex PCR; TCRdb keeps only in-frame clonotypes and omits some of them. V, J and clone size are those of that table, while D and trimming were read from the DNA. The repertoire holds some 150,000 clones, with 75% to 90% as singletons. The receptor comes from a woman aged 40 to 50 with acute or convalescent COVID-19. The chain carries TRBV18 and TRBJ2-4; D unclear. The specimen was peripheral blood. CDR3 in DNA: TGTGCCAGCTCACCGCTGGTAACTAAAAACATTCAGTACTTC. Its translation: CASSPLVTKNIQYF.